The 25 T cell receptor beta chains in this list originate from one sample, sequenced in a study of early T cells in non-severe SARS-CoV-2 infection. One entry per CDR3 protein results from TCRdb running MiXCR on the 5' RACE reads. The table shows 52,000 or so distinct CDR3 sequences, with 9.5% to 15% occurring only once. The specimen was whole blood. The receptors come from an adult who was a healthcare worker with PCR-confirmed SARS-CoV-2 infection or an uninfected control (not recorded which).

Notes on this clonotype: Germline and junction disagree at one end, which may indicate a read error. V usage is TRBV7-2 and J usage is TRBJ2-2; D may be TRBD1 (6 bases). Germline V CDR1 and CDR2: SGHTA, FQGNSA. CDR3 size: 15 residues. The CDR3 sequence is CANSFWQGTTGELFF. CDR3 DNA sequence: TGTGCCAACAGCTTTTGGCAGGGGACCACCGGGGAGCTGTTTTTT.

This clonotype occurred many times. The chain couples TRBV2 to TRBJ2-7; maybe TRBD1 (6 bases). CDR3 length equals 15 residues. The V end lost 3 bases, the J end lost 1 base, and 13 bases lay between the germline ends. Germline CDR1 reads SNHLY; CDR2 reads FYNNEI. CDR3 in DNA: TGTGCCAGCAGTGAGGAGGTAGGACAGTCCTACGAGCAGTACTTC. Protein product: CASSEEVGQSYEQYF.

This clonotype was counted between two and nine times. The genes are TRBV12-3 or TRBV12-4 and TRBJ1-5; the D is unclear. V shed 6 bases and J shed 5 bases, with 11 bases lying between them. The CDR3 length is 13 residues. Here the CDR3 DNA reads TGTGCCAGCAGCACCGGGAGTTATCAGCCCCAGCATTTT. Residues: CASSTGSYQPQHF.

This clonotype was counted ten times or more. This chain links TRBV9 with TRBJ2-3; a weak D match, TRBD2 (7 bases). The CDR3 totals 18 residues. Germline lookup yields CDR1 SGDLS and CDR2 YYNGEE. V lost 2 bases to trimming and J lost 4 bases, with 23 bases between them. CDR3 sequence reads: CASSVEGGTWTAADTQYF. The CDR3 DNA reads as TGTGCCAGCAGCGTCGAGGGGGGGACTTGGACAGCGGCAGATACGCAGTATTTT.

This chain joins TRBV6-2 or TRBV6-3 and TRBJ1-1; no reliable D call. The CDR3 totals 13 residues. Germline V gene data show CDR1 as MNHEY and CDR2 as SVGEGT. Deletions cut 6 bases from V and 4 bases from J, with 12 bases between. The CDR3 protein is CASRTRRTTEAFF. The DNA for the CDR3 is TGTGCCAGCAGGACCCGGAGGACCACTGAAGCTTTCTTT.

This clonotype was observed at least ten times. The rearrangement uses TRBV5-1 and TRBJ1-1; the D is unclear. The germline V gene encodes CDR1 SGHRS and CDR2 YFSETQ. V dropped 4 bases and J dropped 2 bases, with 15 bases sitting between them. This CDR3 is built from 15 residues. The CDR3 loop is CASSPSVGRNTEAFF. The CDR3, as DNA: TGCGCCAGCAGCCCCTCAGTCGGCCGTAACACTGAAGCTTTCTTT.

The chain combines TRBV20-1 with TRBJ2-1; D is unresolved. V was clipped by 6 bases and J by 6 bases, with 6 bases between them. CDR3 length equals 10 residues. Germline loops: CDR1 DFQATT, CDR2 SNEGSKA (reference sequence). DNA for the CDR3: TGCAGTGCCCTTGTCAATGAGCAGTTCTTC. As protein: CSALVNEQFF.

With respect to this clonotype: This could be a read error, since a much larger clone is one nucleotide away. The gene calls are TRBV6-2 or TRBV6-3 and TRBJ2-1; tentative D call: TRBD2 (5 bases). The CDR3 runs to 16 residues. V was trimmed by 8 bases and J by 8 bases, leaving 25 bases between them. CDR1 is MNHEY, CDR2 SVGEGT, per germline. CDR3 DNA sequence: TGTGCCAGCTTCTTCCGGAGCAGAGGGATTGGGGATGAGCAGTTCTTC. Amino acid sequence: CASFFRSRGIGDEQFF.

This chain links TRBV15 with TRBJ2-5, with D unclear. CDR3 length: 14 amino acids. V lost 3 bases, J lost 3 bases, and 11 bases lay in between. Germline V gene data show CDR1 as LNHNV and CDR2 as YYDKDF (reference sequence). This chain's CDR3 is CATSRGGTEETQYF. The CDR3 nucleotides read TGTGCCACCAGCAGGGGCGGCACCGAAGAGACCCAGTACTTC.

This clonotype was observed a handful of times. The chain carries TRBV11-2 and TRBJ2-7; D may correspond to TRBD1 or TRBD2 (5 bases each). CDR3 length: 14 residues. V was cut by 5 bases and J by 2 bases, with 13 bases left in between. Germline V gene data show CDR1 as SGHAT and CDR2 as FQNNGV. The CDR3 DNA is TGTGCCAGCAGCCTCGGGACGGGCCCCTACGAGCAGTACTTC. Translated, it gives CASSLGTGPYEQYF.

This clonotype showed up just a few times. The chain couples TRBV5-1 to TRBJ1-1, with 7 bases fitting TRBD1. The CDR3 totals 14 residues. Trimming removed 2 bases from V and 4 bases from J; junction bases left unmatched: 5. Germline CDR1 is SGHRS and CDR2 is YFSETQ. The CDR3, as DNA: TGCGCCAGCAGCTTCGGACAGGAAGGCACTGAAGCTTTCTTT. It encodes CASSFGQEGTEAFF.

This clonotype was counted only a few times. This chain's CDR3 is CASSEGGQVRPTYEQYF. In DNA form, the CDR3 reads TGTGCCAGCAGTGAGGGCGGACAGGTCAGGCCTACCTACGAGCAGTACTTC. V usage is TRBV6-1 and J usage is TRBJ2-7; 7 nucleotides match TRBD1. V shed 3 bases, J shed 2 bases, and the junction held 13 bases outside the gene matches. CDR1 is MNHNS, CDR2 SASEGT, per germline. The CDR3 covers 17 residues.

This clonotype has only a few counts. The chain links TRBV4-1 to TRBJ2-6; D tentatively fits TRBD1 or TRBD2 (5 bases each). Looked up from germline, CDR1 is MGHRA and CDR2 is YSYEKL. The ends were cut back, 1 base at V and 4 bases at J, with 8 bases in the middle. The CDR3 runs to 15 residues. The CDR3 DNA reads as TGCGCCAGCAGCCAAGCGGGGCGAGGGGCCAACGTCCTGACTTTC. Encoded protein: CASSQAGRGANVLTF.

V and J are TRBV3-1 and TRBJ2-1; 8 nucleotides align to TRBD2. The junction had 20 bases not matched to a gene; V was cut back by 6 bases and J by 7 bases. The CDR3 is made up of 18 amino acids. In germline, CDR1 is LGHDT, CDR2 YNNKEL (reference sequence). CDR3 in amino acids: CASRKSRSGSGGWNEQFF. The CDR3 DNA follows: TGTGCCAGCAGGAAAAGCCGAAGTGGGAGCGGGGGATGGAATGAGCAGTTCTTC.

V gene TRBV19 combines with J gene TRBJ2-5; the D gene is possibly TRBD2 (5 bases). V gave up 3 bases and J gave up 5 bases, with 10 bases separating them. This CDR3 is 13 amino acids long. The germline gives CDR1 LNHDA, CDR2 SQIVND (reference sequence). The CDR3 region is CASSMRVEETQYF. The CDR3 DNA reads TGTGCCAGTAGTATGAGGGTAGAGGAGACCCAGTACTTC.

This clonotype was counted ten times or more. This rearrangement joins TRBV5-4 to TRBJ2-3; D may match TRBD1 or TRBD2 (6 bases each). Per the germline V gene, CDR1 is SGHNT and CDR2 is YYREEE (reference sequence). V lost 2 bases and J 2 bases, leaving 12 bases between the germline ends. The CDR3 is 15 residues long. The CDR3 protein is CASSLPRGLTDTQYF. CDR3 DNA: TGTGCCAGCAGCTTACCACGGGGGCTCACAGATACGCAGTATTTT.

The sample holds a few counts of this clonotype. The chain joins TRBV29-1 to TRBJ1-1; D may be TRBD1 (5 bases). The CDR3 extends over 13 amino acids. V lost 0 bases and J 1 base, leaving 6 bases between the germline ends. CDR1 and CDR2 from the germline V gene are SQVTM and ANQGSEA. The CDR3 nucleotides read TGCAGCGTTGAAGACAGGGCGAACACTGAAGCTTTCTTT. Translated, it gives CSVEDRANTEAFF.

V usage is TRBV20-1 and J usage is TRBJ2-7; unclear D gene. Germline V lookup: CDR1 DFQATT, CDR2 SNEGSKA (reference sequence). The CDR3 covers 13 residues. Trimming left V 2 bases short and J 2 bases short, with 10 bases between. CDR3 DNA: TGCAGTGCTAGAATCAGTGGACCCTACGAGCAGTACTTC. Translation: CSARISGPYEQYF.

The chain carries TRBV20-1 and TRBJ2-1, with D perhaps given as TRBD1 or TRBD2 (5 bases each). Germline values: CDR1 DFQATT, CDR2 SNEGSKA (reference sequence). V was trimmed by 4 bases and J by 6 bases, leaving 13 bases between them. The CDR3 has 13 amino acids. This CDR3 reads CSAKGQRGNEQFF. For the CDR3, the DNA is TGCAGTGCTAAGGGCCAGAGGGGCAATGAGCAGTTCTTC.

This clonotype appeared many times. The V and J genes are TRBV11-2 and TRBJ2-3; 8 bases align to TRBD2. CDR1 and CDR2 (germline): SGHAT, FQNNGV. The CDR3 extends over 15 amino acids. The junction had 11 bases not matched to a gene; V was cut back by 5 bases and J by 7 bases. CDR3 DNA: TGTGCCAGCAGCAAAGGACTAGCCGATATGAATACGCAGTATTTT. This gives the protein CASSKGLADMNTQYF.

This clonotype was detected a few times. The chain is built from TRBV9 and TRBJ2-7; 7 bases fit TRBD2. Per the germline V gene, CDR1 is SGDLS and CDR2 is YYNGEE. This CDR3 is 15 amino acids long. Trimming at V came to 0 bases and at J to 1 base, leaving 4 bases not matched to a gene. CDR3 sequence reads: CASSVASGVSYEQYF. In DNA, the CDR3 is TGTGCCAGCAGCGTAGCCAGCGGGGTTTCCTACGAGCAGTACTTC.

This clonotype has just a few counts. CDR3 loop: CASSLARGGRTDTQYF. CDR3 DNA sequence: TGTGCCAGCAGTTTAGCGCGCGGGGGGCGCACAGATACGCAGTATTTT. This sequence joins TRBV12-3 or TRBV12-4 and TRBJ2-3; the match to TRBD2 covers 8 bases. V shed 0 bases and J 1 base; nucleotides not matched to a gene: 3. The CDR3 consists of 16 residues.

The chain links TRBV28 to TRBJ2-7; 8 bases match TRBD1. The junction had 4 bases not matched to a gene; V was cut back by 3 bases and J by 6 bases. Germline V gene lookup returns CDR1 MDHEN and CDR2 SYDVKM. The CDR3 is 13 residues long. This CDR3 reads CASSFGQGAEQYF. The CDR3 DNA is TGTGCCAGCAGTTTTGGGCAGGGGGCCGAGCAGTACTTC. The full variable domain, completed using reference TRBV28 and TRBJ2-7, is DVKVTQSSRYLVKRTGEKVFLECVQDMDHENMFWYRQDPGLGLRLIYFSYDVKMKEKGDIPEGYSVSREKKERFSLILESASTNQTSMYLCASSFGQGAEQYFGPGTRLTVT.

This clonotype has a handful of counts. The chain is built from TRBV15 and TRBJ2-1; weak D call: TRBD1 (5 bases). This CDR3 has 15 amino acids. In germline, CDR1 is LNHNV, CDR2 YYDKDF (reference sequence). V was shortened by 4 bases and J by 4 bases, with 14 bases between the two germline ends. CDR3 sequence reads: CATSKVQGGYNEQFF. Here the CDR3 DNA reads TGTGCCACCAGCAAGGTGCAGGGTGGATACAATGAGCAGTTCTTC.

This clonotype was detected only a few times. This chain joins TRBV6-1 and TRBJ2-7, with TRBD2 identical over 11 bases. Germline assignment: CDR1 MNHNS and CDR2 SASEGT. V was clipped by 5 bases and J by 1 base; unmatched bases: 4. This CDR3 contains 15 residues. CDR3 sequence: CASSLSGGESYEQYF. CDR3 DNA sequence: TGTGCCAGCAGTCTTAGCGGGGGGGAGTCCTACGAGCAGTACTTC.